The 12 T cell receptor beta chains given below trace back to one sample, sequenced in a study of shared T cell receptors in the human thymus. The method was immunoSEQ multiplex PCR; TCRdb's version includes in-frame clones alone and lacks a portion of them. The repertoire includes about 380,000 clones, 95% of them detected once, and 0.015% to 0.02% sits in the top ten. Sample: thymocytes. The receptors stem from a human donor.

This clone showed up just once. The chain has TRBV7-2 and TRBJ2-2, with TRBD2 as a possible D gene (5 bases). Germline CDR1 reads SGHTA; CDR2 reads FQGNSA. The CDR3 is 14 residues long. V was clipped by 5 bases and J by 5 bases, with 12 bases between them. CDR3 coding DNA: TGTGCCAGCAGCCCCGGACTCCGAACCGGGGAGCTGTTTTTT. Encoded protein: CASSPGLRTGELFF.

V is TRBV28 and J is TRBJ1-3; 7 nucleotides agree with TRBD1. Germline-derived CDR1 and CDR2 are MDHEN and SYDVKM. V was pared by 3 bases and J by 3 bases, with 8 bases of the junction left unmatched. The CDR3 totals 16 residues. CDR3 protein: CASSFRGRASGNTIYF. CDR3 bases: TGTGCCAGCAGTTTCAGGGGGAGGGCAAGTGGAAACACCATATATTTT.

This chain uses TRBV28 with TRBJ2-1, with a weak D call TRBD1 (6 bases). This CDR3 contains 15 residues. Trimming took 0 bases from V and 9 from J, leaving 15 bases between them. The germline V gene has CDR1 MDHEN and CDR2 SYDVKM. This chain's CDR3 is CASSLWDRLLGEQFF. CDR3 bases: TGTGCCAGCAGTTTATGGGACAGACTACTTGGTGAGCAGTTCTTC.

The V gene is TRBV18, the J gene TRBJ1-4; D perhaps matches TRBD1 (6 bases). Germline CDR1 KGHSH, CDR2 LQKENI. V lost 6 bases, J lost 7 bases, and 15 bases lay in between. This CDR3 is built from 14 residues. The chain's CDR3 is CASSPDSYREKLFF. CDR3 nucleotides: TGTGCCAGCTCCCCGGACAGTTACCGTGAAAAACTGTTTTTT.

J is TRBJ1-1 and V is TRBV6-1; TRBD1 might be the D (6 bases). The CDR3 length is 12 residues. The germline gives CDR1 MNHNS, CDR2 SASEGT. V lost 4 bases and J 9 bases, leaving 12 bases between the germline ends. In nucleotides, the CDR3 is TGTGCCAGCAGTGGAAGGGGGGATCAAGCTTTCTTT. The encoded protein is CASSGRGDQAFF.

The count of this clone is one. The V gene is TRBV5-6, the J gene TRBJ2-1; no clear D gene. The length of the CDR3 is 16 residues. The germline V gene has CDR1 SGHDT and CDR2 YYEEEE. V was cut by 1 base and J by 0 bases, with 11 bases left in between. The CDR3: CASSLCNSCSYNEQFF. The CDR3 nucleotides are TGTGCCAGCAGCTTGTGCAACAGCTGCTCCTACAATGAGCAGTTCTTC. The full variable domain, in which reference TRBV5-6 and TRBJ2-1 provide the parts outside the CDR3, is DAGVTQSPTHLIKTRGQQVTLRCSPKSGHDTVSWYQQALGQGPQFIFQYYEEEERQRGNFPDRFSGHQFPNYSSELNVNALLLGDSALYLCASSLCNSCSYNEQFFGPGTRLTVL.

The rearrangement links TRBV4-1 to TRBJ2-1, with 7 bases identical to TRBD1. Germline CDR1 MGHRA, CDR2 YSYEKL. Unmatched junction bases numbered 11, after V lost 0 bases and J lost 6 bases. The CDR3 length is 17 residues. The DNA for the CDR3 is TGCGCCAGCAGCCAAGAAGGCCGCAGGCCAGGGGGCAATGAGCAGTTCTTC. The encoded protein is CASSQEGRRPGGNEQFF.

The chain carries TRBV14 and TRBJ1-2, with 7 nucleotides matching TRBD1. J lost 3 bases, V lost 0 bases, and 4 bases had no gene match. Per the germline V gene, CDR1 is SGHDN and CDR2 is FVKESK. This CDR3 has 15 residues. The DNA of the CDR3 is TGTGCCAGCAGCCAAGATGCCAGGGGGTACTATGGCTACACCTTC. Its translation: CASSQDARGYYGYTF.

The CDR3 region is CASSKDSYEQYF. The CDR3 DNA follows: TGTGCCAGCAGCAAGGACAGTTACGAGCAGTACTTC. The chain couples TRBV5-6 to TRBJ2-7, with D maybe TRBD1 (6 bases). In germline, CDR1 is SGHDT, CDR2 YYEEEE. The CDR3 has 12 residues. Deletions cut 4 bases from V and 4 bases from J, with 9 bases between.

The chain uses TRBV7-6 and TRBJ1-1; tentatively, D is TRBD1 (5 bases). Deletions cut 1 base from V and 3 bases from J, with 33 bases between. Per germline, CDR1 SGHVS and CDR2 FNYEAQ. The CDR3 is made up of 22 amino acids. Here the CDR3 DNA reads TGTGCCAGCAGCTTAGTGAGTATGCGAGGGGCTGGGCCTTTGGGTGAGGACACTGAAGCTTTCTTT. This translates into CASSLVSMRGAGPLGEDTEAFF.

The chain joins TRBV28 to TRBJ2-2, with D unresolved. V was shortened by 11 bases and J by 2 bases, with 9 bases between the two germline ends. This CDR3 is 12 amino acids long. Germline V CDR1 and CDR2: MDHEN, SYDVKM. The CDR3 region has the DNA TGTGCCCTGTGGAGTAACACCGGGGAGCTGTTTTTT. Amino acids: CALWSNTGELFF.

This clone was detected once. This chain connects TRBV2 to TRBJ1-1; the D gene is possibly TRBD1 (6 bases). CDR3 length equals 15 residues. V lost 5 bases and J lost 7, with 20 bases in between. The germline V gene encodes CDR1 SNHLY and CDR2 FYNNEI. The CDR3 protein is CASSPLTGIKNEAFF. DNA for the CDR3: TGTGCCAGCAGTCCGTTGACAGGAATCAAAAATGAAGCTTTCTTT.